The T cell receptor (beta chain) described here comes from a study of control samples from healthy donors and cancer patients. This CDR3 contains 12 residues. V was pared by 3 bases and J by 8 bases, with 9 bases between. The germline V gene encodes CDR1 MNHEY and CDR2 SMNVEV (reference sequence). TCRdb keeps only in-frame clones here, not all; method: immunoSEQ multiplex PCR. The sample has 120,000 to 150,000 clones; 80% to 95% are singletons. The chain combines TRBV27 with TRBJ2-3; possibly TRBD2 for D (6 bases). This sequence originates from a man aged 30-40 years in good health. The sample consisted of blood. CDR3 protein: CASSFRGGTQYF. CDR3 in DNA: TGTGCCAGCAGTTTTAGGGGAGGTACGCAGTATTTT.